Reported below is one T cell receptor beta chain. Distinct nucleotide sequences in the sample also encode this CDR3. The data originate from a study of blood T cell repertoires in COVID-19. Overall study: T cells, B-cell-depleted T cells, or PBMCs provided the cDNA or gDNA that served as material.

In the original processing: Amplified reference gene primers provided the basis for estimating nucleated cell counts. TCRdb's copy holds only in-frame clones and misses some; the assay was immunoSEQ multiplex PCR. V, J and clone size derive from that table, while D and trimming were established from the DNA sequence. The repertoire holds 150,000 to 170,000 clones, with about 90% as singletons. The ends lost 2 bases at V and 0 bases at J; junction bases unmatched: 0. The germline V gene has CDR1 SGHRS and CDR2 YFSETQ. The CDR3 contains 15 residues. The specimen sequenced was peripheral blood. The sequence was obtained from a man over 45 with acute or convalescent COVID-19. V gene TRBV5-1 combines with J gene TRBJ2-1; TRBD2 agrees at 9 bases. The CDR3 DNA sequence: TGCGCCAGCAGCTTTAGCGGGAGCTCCTACAATGAGCAGTTCTTC. Protein product: CASSFSGSSYNEQFF.